Listed below are T cell receptor beta chains from one sample, sequenced in a study of T cell responses to AZD1222 COVID-19 vaccine. TCRdb's copy holds only in-frame clones and misses some; the assay was immunoSEQ multiplex PCR. The table records 150,000 to 180,000 clones, about 88% of them present only once. The sequencing used peripheral blood, collected on day 0 of AZD1222 vaccination. Every receptor here comes from an adult in good health. CDR3s include the opening cysteine and the closing phenylalanine or tryptophan. D genes are given only for firm matches. Only part of the rows carry a size: once, few, many, or a class if the clone is expanded.

length	V	D	J	size	CDR3	DNA
14	TRBV7-2	NA	TRBJ1-1	NA	CASSLVFSATEAFF	TGTGCCAGCAGCTTAGTATTTAGCGCCACTGAAGCTTTCTTT
18	TRBV7-2	TRBD2	TRBJ2-5	NA	CASSLRVSGGAVQETQYF	TGTGCCAGCAGCTTGCGCGTAAGCGGGGGGGCGGTTCAAGAGACCCAGTACTTC
12	TRBV9	NA	TRBJ2-3	NA	CASSQNTDTQYF	TGTGCCAGCAGCCAAAACACAGATACGCAGTATTTT
15	TRBV14	NA	TRBJ1-4	NA	CASSQGGAANEKLFF	TGTGCCAGCAGCCAAGGGGGCGCGGCTAATGAAAAACTGTTTTTT
18	TRBV9	TRBD2	TRBJ2-3	NA	CASSVARVGGGARDTQYF	TGTGCCAGCAGCGTAGCTAGGGTCGGCGGGGGGGCAAGAGATACGCAGTATTTT
14	TRBV7-9	TRBD1	TRBJ1-4	NA	CASSSTGRNEKLFF	TGTGCCAGCAGCTCGACAGGGAGGAATGAAAAACTGTTTTTT
19	TRBV6-2/TRBV6-3	NA	TRBJ1-2	NA	CASSSRSGGPGVFGYGYTF	TGTGCCAGCAGCTCCCGGAGTGGGGGACCGGGCGTTTTTGGCTATGGCTACACCTTC
15	TRBV6-5	TRBD2	TRBJ2-4	NA	CASRDSGGEKNIQYF	TGTGCCAGCAGGGATAGCGGGGGGGAGAAAAACATTCAGTACTTC
13	TRBV28	NA	TRBJ1-2	few	CASSLEQRRGYTF	TGTGCCAGCAGTTTGGAACAGAGACGTGGCTACACCTTC
15	TRBV6-5	NA	TRBJ1-2	few	CASSTLSWGAFGYTF	TGTGCCAGCAGTACCTTGTCTTGGGGGGCATTTGGCTACACCTTC